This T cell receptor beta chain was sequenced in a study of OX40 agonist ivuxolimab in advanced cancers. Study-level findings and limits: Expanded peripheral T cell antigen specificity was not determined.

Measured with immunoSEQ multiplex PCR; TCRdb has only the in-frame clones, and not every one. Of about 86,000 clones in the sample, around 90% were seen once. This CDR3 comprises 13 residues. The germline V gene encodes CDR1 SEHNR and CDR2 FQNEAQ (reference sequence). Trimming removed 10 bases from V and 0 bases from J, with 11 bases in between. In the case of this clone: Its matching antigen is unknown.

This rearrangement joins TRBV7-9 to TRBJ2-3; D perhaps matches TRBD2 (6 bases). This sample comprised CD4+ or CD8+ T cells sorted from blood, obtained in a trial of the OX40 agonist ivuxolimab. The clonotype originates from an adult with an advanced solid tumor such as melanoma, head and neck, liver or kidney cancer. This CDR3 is CATFGTSTDTQYF. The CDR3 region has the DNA TGTGCCACCTTTGGGACTAGCACAGATACGCAGTATTTT.